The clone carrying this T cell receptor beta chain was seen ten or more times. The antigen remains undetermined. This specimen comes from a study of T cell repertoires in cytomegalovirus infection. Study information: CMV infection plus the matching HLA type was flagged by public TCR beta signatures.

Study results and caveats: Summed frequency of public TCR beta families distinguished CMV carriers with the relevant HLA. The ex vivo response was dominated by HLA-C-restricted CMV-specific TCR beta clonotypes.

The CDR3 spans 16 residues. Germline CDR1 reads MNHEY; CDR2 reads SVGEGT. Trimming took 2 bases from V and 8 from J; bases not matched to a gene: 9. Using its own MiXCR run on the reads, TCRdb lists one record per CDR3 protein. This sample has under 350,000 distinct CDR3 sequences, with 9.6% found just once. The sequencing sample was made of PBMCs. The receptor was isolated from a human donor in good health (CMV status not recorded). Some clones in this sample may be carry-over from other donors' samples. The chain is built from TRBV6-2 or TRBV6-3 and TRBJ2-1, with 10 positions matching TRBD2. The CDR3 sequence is CASSYTMGLAFDEQFF. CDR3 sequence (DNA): TGTGCCAGCAGTTACACAATGGGACTAGCGTTCGATGAGCAGTTCTTC.